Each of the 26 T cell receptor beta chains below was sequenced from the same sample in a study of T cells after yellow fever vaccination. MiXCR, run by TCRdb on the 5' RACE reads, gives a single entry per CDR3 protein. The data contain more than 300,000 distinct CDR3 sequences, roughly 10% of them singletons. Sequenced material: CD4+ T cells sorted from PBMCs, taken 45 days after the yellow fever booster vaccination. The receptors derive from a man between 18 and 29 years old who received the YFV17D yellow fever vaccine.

The CDR3 DNA is TGTGCCAGCAGTTACCCAGGGTTTTACGAGCAGTACGTC. Translating gives CASSYPGFYEQYV. The chain is built from TRBV6-2 or TRBV6-3 and TRBJ2-7, with D possibly matching TRBD1 (5 bases). With 2 bases removed from V and 4 bases from J, the gap between germline ends came to 9 bases. Germline CDR1 reads MNHEY; CDR2 reads SVGEGT. CDR3 length: 13 amino acids.

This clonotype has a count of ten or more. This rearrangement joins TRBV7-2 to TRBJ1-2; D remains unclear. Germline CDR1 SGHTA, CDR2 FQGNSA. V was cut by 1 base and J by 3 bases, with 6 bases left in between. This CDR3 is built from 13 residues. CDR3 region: CASSLGLDYGYTF. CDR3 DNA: TGTGCCAGCAGCTTAGGGTTGGACTATGGCTACACCTTC.

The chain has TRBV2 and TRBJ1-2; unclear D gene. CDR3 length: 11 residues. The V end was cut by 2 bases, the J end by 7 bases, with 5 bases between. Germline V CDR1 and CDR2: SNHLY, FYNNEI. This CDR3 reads CASSEMGGYTF. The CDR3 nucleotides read TGTGCCAGCAGTGAAATGGGTGGCTACACCTTC.

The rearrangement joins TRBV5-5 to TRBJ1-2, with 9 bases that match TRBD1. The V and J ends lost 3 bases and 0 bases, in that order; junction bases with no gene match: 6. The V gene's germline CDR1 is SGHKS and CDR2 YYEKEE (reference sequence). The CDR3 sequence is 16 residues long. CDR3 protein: CASSWGDRGANYGYTF. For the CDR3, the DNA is TGTGCCAGCAGCTGGGGAGACAGGGGGGCTAACTATGGCTACACCTTC.

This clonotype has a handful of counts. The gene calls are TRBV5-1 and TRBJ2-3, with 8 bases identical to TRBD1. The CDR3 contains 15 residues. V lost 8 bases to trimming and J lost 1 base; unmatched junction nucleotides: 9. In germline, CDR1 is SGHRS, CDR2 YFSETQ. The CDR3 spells CASYRGVTGTDTQYF. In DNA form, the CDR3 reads TGCGCCAGTTACAGGGGGGTTACTGGCACAGATACGCAGTATTTT.

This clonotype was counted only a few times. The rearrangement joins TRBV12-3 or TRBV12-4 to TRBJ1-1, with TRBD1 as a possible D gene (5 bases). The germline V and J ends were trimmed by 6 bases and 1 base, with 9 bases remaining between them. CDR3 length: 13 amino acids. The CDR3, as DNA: TGTGCCAGCAGGGCGGGGGGGAACACTGAAGCTTTCTTT. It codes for CASRAGGNTEAFF.

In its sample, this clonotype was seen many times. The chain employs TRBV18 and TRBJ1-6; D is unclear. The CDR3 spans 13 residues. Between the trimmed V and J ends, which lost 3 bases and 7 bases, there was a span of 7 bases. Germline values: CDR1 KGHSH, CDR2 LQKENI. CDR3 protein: CASSPQENSPLHF. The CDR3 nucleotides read TGTGCCAGCTCACCGCAGGAAAATTCACCCCTCCACTTT. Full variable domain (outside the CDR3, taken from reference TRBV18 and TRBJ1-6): NAGVMQNPRHLVRRRGQEARLRCSPMKGHSHVYWYRQLPEEGLKFMVYLQKENIIDESGMPKERFSAEFPKEGPSILRIQQVVRGDSAAYFCASSPQENSPLHFGNGTRLTVT.

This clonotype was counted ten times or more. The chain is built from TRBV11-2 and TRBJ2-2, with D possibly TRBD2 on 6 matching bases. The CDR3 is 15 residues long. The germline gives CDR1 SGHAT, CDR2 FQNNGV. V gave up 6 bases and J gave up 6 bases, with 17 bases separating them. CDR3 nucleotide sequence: TGTGCCAGCAGTTTCTGGCCGGGGGTCCCCGGGGAGCTGTTTTTT. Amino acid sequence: CASSFWPGVPGELFF.

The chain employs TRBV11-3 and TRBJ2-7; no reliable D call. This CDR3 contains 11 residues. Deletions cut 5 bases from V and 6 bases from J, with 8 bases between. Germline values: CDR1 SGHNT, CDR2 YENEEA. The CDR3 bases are TGTGCCAGCAGCCGATCCGGCGAGCAGTACGTC. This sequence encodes CASSRSGEQYV.

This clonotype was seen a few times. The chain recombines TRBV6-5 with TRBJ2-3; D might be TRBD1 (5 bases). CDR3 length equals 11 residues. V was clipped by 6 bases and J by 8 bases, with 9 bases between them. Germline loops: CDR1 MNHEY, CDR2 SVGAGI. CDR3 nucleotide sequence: TGTGCCAGCAGAGGGGTCGGTACGCAGTATTTT. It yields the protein CASRGVGTQYF.

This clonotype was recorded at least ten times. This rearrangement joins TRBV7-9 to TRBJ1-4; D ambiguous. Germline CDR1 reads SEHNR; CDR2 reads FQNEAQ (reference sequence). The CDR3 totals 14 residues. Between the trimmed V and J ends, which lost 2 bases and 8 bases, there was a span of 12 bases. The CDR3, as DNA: TGTGCCAGCAGCTTAAAGGGCTCAAAGGAAAAACTGTTTTTT. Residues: CASSLKGSKEKLFF.

The CDR3 DNA sequence: TGCGCCAGCAGCCCCAGCCCGGGCCCAACCTACGAGCAGTACTTC. It codes for CASSPSPGPTYEQYF. This chain links TRBV5-1 with TRBJ2-7; unclear D gene. The CDR3 has 15 residues. Between the trimmed V and J ends, which lost 4 bases and 2 bases, there was a span of 16 bases. CDR1 is SGHRS and CDR2 is YFSETQ in the germline V gene. Full variable domain (outside the CDR3, taken from reference TRBV5-1 and TRBJ2-7): KAGVTQTPRYLIKTRGQQVTLSCSPISGHRSVSWYQQTPGQGLQFLFEYFSETQRNKGNFPGRFSGRQFSNSRSEMNVSTLELGDSALYLCASSPSPGPTYEQYFGPGTRLTVT.

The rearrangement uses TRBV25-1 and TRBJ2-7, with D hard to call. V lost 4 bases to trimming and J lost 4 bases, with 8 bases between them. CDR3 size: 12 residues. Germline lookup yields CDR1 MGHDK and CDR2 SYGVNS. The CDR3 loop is CASSADGYEQYV. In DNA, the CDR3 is TGTGCCAGCAGTGCAGACGGGTACGAGCAGTACGTC.

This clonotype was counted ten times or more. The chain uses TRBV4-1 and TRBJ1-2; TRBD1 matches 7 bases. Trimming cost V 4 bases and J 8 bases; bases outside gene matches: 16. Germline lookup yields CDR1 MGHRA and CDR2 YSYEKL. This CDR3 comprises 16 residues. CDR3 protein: CASSLSGQPNSGGYTF. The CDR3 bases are TGCGCCAGCAGCCTTTCGGGACAGCCTAATTCTGGCGGCTACACCTTC.

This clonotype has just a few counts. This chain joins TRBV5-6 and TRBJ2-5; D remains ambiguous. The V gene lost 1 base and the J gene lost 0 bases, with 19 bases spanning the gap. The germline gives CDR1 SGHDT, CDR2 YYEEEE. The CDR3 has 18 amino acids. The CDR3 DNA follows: TGTGCCAGCAGCTTGCGCCGGCCGCTAGGGAATAACCAAGAGACCCAGTACTTC. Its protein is CASSLRRPLGNNQETQYF.

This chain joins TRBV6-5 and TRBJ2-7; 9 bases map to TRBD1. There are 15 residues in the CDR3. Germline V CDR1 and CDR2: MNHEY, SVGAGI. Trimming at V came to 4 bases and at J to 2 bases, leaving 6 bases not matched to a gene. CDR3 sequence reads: CASSSDRGLTYEQYF. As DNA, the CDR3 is TGTGCCAGCAGTTCAGACAGGGGGTTGACCTACGAGCAGTACTTC.

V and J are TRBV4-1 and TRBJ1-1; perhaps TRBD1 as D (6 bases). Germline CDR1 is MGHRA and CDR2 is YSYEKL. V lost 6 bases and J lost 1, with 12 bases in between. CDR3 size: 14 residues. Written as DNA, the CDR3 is TGCGCCAGCAGGGGACACTTAAAGAACACTGAAGCTTTCTTT. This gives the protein CASRGHLKNTEAFF.

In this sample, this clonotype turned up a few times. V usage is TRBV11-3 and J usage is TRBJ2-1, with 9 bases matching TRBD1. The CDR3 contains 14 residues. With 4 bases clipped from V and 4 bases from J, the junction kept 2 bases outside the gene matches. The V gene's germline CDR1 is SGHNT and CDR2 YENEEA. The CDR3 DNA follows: TGTGCCAGCAGCTCGACAGGGGGGTACAATGAGCAGTTCTTC. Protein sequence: CASSSTGGYNEQFF.

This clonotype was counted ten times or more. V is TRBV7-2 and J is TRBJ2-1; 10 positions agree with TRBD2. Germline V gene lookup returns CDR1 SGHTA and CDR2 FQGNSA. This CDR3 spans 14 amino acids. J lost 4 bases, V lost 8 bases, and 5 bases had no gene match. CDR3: CASAGTSVYNEQFF. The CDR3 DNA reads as TGTGCCAGCGCCGGGACTAGCGTATACAATGAGCAGTTCTTC.

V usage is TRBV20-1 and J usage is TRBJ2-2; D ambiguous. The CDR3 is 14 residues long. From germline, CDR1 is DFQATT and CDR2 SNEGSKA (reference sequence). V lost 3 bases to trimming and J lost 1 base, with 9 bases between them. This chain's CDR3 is CSASHQKNTGELFF. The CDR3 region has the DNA TGCAGTGCTAGCCATCAGAAGAACACCGGGGAGCTGTTTTTT.

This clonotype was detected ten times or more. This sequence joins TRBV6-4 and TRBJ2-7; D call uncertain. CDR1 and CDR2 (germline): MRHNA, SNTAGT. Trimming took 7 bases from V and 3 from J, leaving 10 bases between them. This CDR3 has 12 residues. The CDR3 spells CASTSLDYEQYV. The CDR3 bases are TGTGCCAGCACGAGCCTTGACTACGAGCAGTACGTC.

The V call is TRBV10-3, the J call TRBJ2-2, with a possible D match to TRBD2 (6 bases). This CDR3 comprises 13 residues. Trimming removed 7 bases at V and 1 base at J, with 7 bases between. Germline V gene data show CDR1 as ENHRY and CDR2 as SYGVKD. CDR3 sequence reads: CAITGGNTGELFF. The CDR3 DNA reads TGTGCCATCACCGGGGGGAACACCGGGGAGCTGTTTTTT.

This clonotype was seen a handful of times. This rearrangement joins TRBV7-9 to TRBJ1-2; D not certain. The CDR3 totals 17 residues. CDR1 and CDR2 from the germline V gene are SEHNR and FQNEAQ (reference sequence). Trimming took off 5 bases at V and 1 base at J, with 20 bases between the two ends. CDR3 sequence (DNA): TGTGCCAGCAGCGTAGGGCTGGACCTCCGGCGTAACTATGGCTACACCTTC. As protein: CASSVGLDLRRNYGYTF.

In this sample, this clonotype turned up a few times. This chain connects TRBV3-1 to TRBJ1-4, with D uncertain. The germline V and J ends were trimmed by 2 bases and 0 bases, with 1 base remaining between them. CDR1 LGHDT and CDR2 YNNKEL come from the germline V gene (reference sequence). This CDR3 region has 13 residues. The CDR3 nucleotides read TGTGCCAGCAGCCAATCAACTAATGAAAAACTGTTTTTT. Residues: CASSQSTNEKLFF.

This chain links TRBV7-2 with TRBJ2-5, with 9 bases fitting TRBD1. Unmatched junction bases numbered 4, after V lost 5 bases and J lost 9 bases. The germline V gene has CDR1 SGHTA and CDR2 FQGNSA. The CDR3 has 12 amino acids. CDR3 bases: TGTGCCAGCAGCATCGGGACAGGGTCCCAGTACTTC. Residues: CASSIGTGSQYF. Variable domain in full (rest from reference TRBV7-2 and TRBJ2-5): GAGVSQSPSNKVTEKGKDVELRCDPISGHTALYWYRQSLGQGLEFLIYFQGNSAPDKSGLPSDRFSAERTGGSVSTLTIQRTQQEDSAVYLCASSIGTGSQYFGPGTRLLVL.

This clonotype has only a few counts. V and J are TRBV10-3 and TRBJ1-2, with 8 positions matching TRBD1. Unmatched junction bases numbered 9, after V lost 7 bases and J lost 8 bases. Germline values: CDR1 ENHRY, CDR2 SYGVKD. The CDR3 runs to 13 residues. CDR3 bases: TGTGCCATCATTTCAGACAGGGGAGAAGGCTACACCTTC. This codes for CAIISDRGEGYTF.